This T cell receptor beta chain emerged from a study of regulatory T cells in long-lasting Graves disease. On the study more broadly: With positive TSH receptor antibodies and over 5 years of antithyroid drugs, Graves' disease was considered persistent. Study observations and caveats: Persistent disease preferred TRBV28, TRBJ1-2 and TRBJ2-5; new disease, TRBV20-1 and TRBJ2-1.

In its sample, this clonotype was seen many times. No antigen is known for it. With iRepertoire HTBI primers and Arm-PCR of CDR3 regions, TCR beta libraries were built. TCRdb reprocessed the multiplex PCR reads via MiXCR and lists one record per CDR3 protein. The sample holds about half a million distinct CDR3 sequences, approximately 23% seen once. From germline, CDR1 is MDHEN and CDR2 SYDVKM. The CDR3 consists of 14 residues. With 1 base clipped from V and 7 bases from J, the junction kept 5 bases outside the gene matches. The time point is: persistent/refractory GD, antithyroid drugs over 5 years with positive TRAb. There was RNA extracted from PBMCs, and the TCR library was made from it.

The rearrangement joins TRBV28 to TRBJ1-2; 8 bases agree with TRBD1. The receptor comes from a female donor with Graves disease. The sample in question was peripheral blood mononuclear cells (PBMCs), obtained when the disease was refractory, from a patient treated with antithyroid drugs. The CDR3 loop is CASSLYARGLGYTF. The CDR3 region has the DNA TGTGCCAGCAGTTTATACGCCAGGGGGCTTGGCTACACCTTC.